A selection of T cell receptor beta chains follows, all from one sample in a study of chemoradiotherapy in HPV16-positive cancers. This table comes from immunoSEQ multiplex PCR, and its TCRdb copy is limited to in-frame clones, with some not included. This repertoire shows around 5,000 clones, 86% found once; its top ten account for 3.5% to 5%. This specimen was tumor tissue, taken from a patient who underwent chemoradiotherapy. Receptors originate from a human donor with HPV-associated anogenital cancer. CDR3s include the opening cysteine and the closing phenylalanine or tryptophan. Fields, in order: J gene, D gene, clone size, V gene, CDR3 protein, CDR3 DNA. The D gene is left open where the match is weak. Rows may omit the clone size; those that give it use once, few, many or a size class.

TRBJ2-5	-	few	TRBV28	CASSLVSLETQYF	TGTGCCAGCAGTTTAGTTAGTCTGGAGACCCAGTACTTC
TRBJ2-3	-	-	TRBV7-8	CASSLRRDQGGDTQYF	TGTGCCAGCAGCTTAAGGCGGGACCAAGGGGGAGATACGCAGTATTTT
TRBJ2-7	-	-	TRBV6-1	CASASDQLGEQYF	TGTGCCAGCGCATCGGACCAGCTGGGCGAGCAGTACTTC
TRBJ2-5	TRBD1	once	TRBV19	CASRLQGLDQETQYF	TGTGCCAGTAGATTACAGGGGCTTGATCAAGAGACCCAGTACTTC
TRBJ1-5	-	few	TRBV2	CASSVGLTDNQPQHF	TGTGCCAGCAGTGTGGGACTGACGGACAATCAGCCCCAGCATTTT
TRBJ2-7	-	-	TRBV19	CASGHVLAGEQYF	TGTGCCAGTGGCCATGTTTTGGCGGGCGAGCAGTACTTC
TRBJ1-1	-	-	TRBV15	CATRGGTEAFF	TGTGCCACCAGGGGGGGCACTGAAGCTTTCTTT
TRBJ2-7	-	-	TRBV19	CASSDGTVYEQYF	TGTGCCAGTAGTGACGGGACCGTCTACGAGCAGTACTTC
TRBJ1-5	-	few	TRBV19	CASSTGTLIEHF	TGTGCCAGTAGTACCGGGACGTTAATAGAGCATTTT
TRBJ2-5	-	-	TRBV10-2	CASSESGRGKGETQYF	TGCGCCAGCAGTGAGTCAGGTCGGGGAAAGGGAGAGACCCAGTACTTC
TRBJ2-7	-	-	TRBV28	CASSFYRVDGMQTLNHYEQYF	TGTGCCAGCAGTTTTTATCGGGTGGACGGAATGCAGACCCTAAACCACTACGAGCAGTACTTC
TRBJ2-2	-	-	TRBV19	CASRFAGELFF	TGTGCCAGTAGATTCGCCGGGGAGCTGTTTTTT
TRBJ1-5	TRBD1	-	TRBV7-2	CASSLEGAVLNQPQHF	TGTGCCAGCAGCTTGGAGGGGGCTGTACTCAATCAGCCCCAGCATTTT
TRBJ1-2	-	-	TRBV7-8	CASSLIAVNYGYTF	TGTGCCAGCAGCTTAATCGCAGTTAACTATGGCTACACCTTC
TRBJ1-2	TRBD1	-	TRBV6-5	CASSYGTGGHYGYTF	TGTGCCAGCAGTTATGGGACAGGGGGTCACTATGGCTACACCTTC
TRBJ1-2	TRBD1	-	TRBV20-1	CSASGQGGYTF	TGCAGTGCTTCCGGACAGGGAGGCTACACCTTC
TRBJ1-5	-	-	TRBV5-1	CASSLTAGRQPQHF	TGCGCCAGCAGCTTGACCGCAGGGAGACAGCCCCAGCATTTT
TRBJ2-2	TRBD1	-	TRBV30	CAWAPGTGPGELFF	TGTGCCTGGGCCCCCGGGACAGGTCCCGGGGAGCTGTTTTTT
TRBJ2-3	-	-	TRBV5-6	CASRWSTDTQYF	TGTGCCAGCCGGTGGAGCACAGATACGCAGTATTTT
TRBJ1-1	-	-	TRBV28	CATLDPRSPEAFF	TGTGCCACCTTAGACCCAAGGAGCCCTGAAGCTTTCTTT
TRBJ2-7	TRBD2	-	TRBV5-1	CASSLAGTSGGYEQYF	TGCGCCAGCAGCTTGGCGGGGACTAGCGGGGGGTACGAGCAGTACTTC
TRBJ1-1	-	-	TRBV11-3	CASSLGGPQMNTEAFF	TGTGCCAGCAGCTTAGGTGGTCCACAGATGAACACTGAAGCTTTCTTT
TRBJ1-1	TRBD1	-	TRBV5-1	CASSLYATGGMNTEAFF	TGCGCCAGCAGCTTGTATGCTACAGGGGGGATGAACACTGAAGCTTTCTTT
TRBJ2-7	-	-	TRBV5-6	CASSLGGQGLTYEQYF	TGTGCCAGCAGCTTGGGGGGGCAGGGGCTGACCTACGAGCAGTACTTC
TRBJ1-2	-	few	TRBV2	CASSDRHGPAYGYTF	TGTGCCAGCAGTGATCGACATGGGCCAGCCTATGGCTACACCTTC
TRBJ2-1	-	-	TRBV11-2	CASRSKGEQFF	TGTGCCAGCAGATCAAAGGGTGAGCAGTTCTTC
TRBJ1-6	-	-	TRBV11-2	CASSSQYDATNSPLHF	TGTGCCAGCAGCTCACAGTACGACGCGACGAATTCACCCCTCCACTTT
TRBJ2-7	-	-	TRBV28	CASSLLALAYEQYF	TGTGCCAGCAGTTTGCTTGCCCTTGCCTACGAGCAGTACTTC
TRBJ1-5	-	-	TRBV27	CASSFWGSNQPQHF	TGTGCCAGCAGTTTTTGGGGAAGCAATCAGCCCCAGCATTTT
TRBJ2-5	TRBD2	-	TRBV5-1	CASSLDLAGGLETQYF	TGCGCCAGCAGCTTGGATTTAGCGGGGGGGCTAGAGACCCAGTACTTC